This T cell receptor (beta chain) stems from a study of blood T cell repertoires in COVID-19 (dated by TCRdb to the early 2020s). Regarding the study in general: Collaborator samples came from the United States, Italy and Spain and covered acute and convalescent phases of COVID-19. Subjects who had been exposed to COVID-19, were actively infected with it, or had recovered from it provided the deeply sampled blood TCRbeta repertoires that made up the dataset. HLA class I and class II types, where available, came from metadata supplied by the sample provider rather than from assay-based typing. The repertoires were released in a freely available public database meant as a resource for research on the immune response to SARS-CoV-2. The prospective study material was composed of cDNA or gDNA derived from T cells, B-cell-depleted T cells, or PBMCs. The samples were drawn from the first 160 participants of the ongoing ImmuneRACE study and from roughly 1,300 subjects provided by 6 global collaborators. The sample metadata nearly always contained a de-identified subject ID, COVID-19 status, age in years and sex. What the authors observed across the whole study: How much clinical and demographic metadata was included differed by source and by participant, and the metadata was provided uncurated.

This clone has at least ten counts. It lacks a known antigen. Base qualities are not provided; no much larger clone lies one nucleotide away. Collaborating institutions collected whole blood in K2EDTA tubes following their own protocols. For TCRbeta analysis, collaborators shipped samples in one of three forms: frozen whole blood, isolated PBMCs, or DNA extracted from either of those sample types. TCRbeta CDR3 regions were amplified from genomic DNA by means of the immunoSEQ Assay, a bias-controlled multiplex PCR. In the paper's pipeline: The number of nucleated cells in each sample was estimated from the amplification of reference gene primers within the assay. Sequence reads were collapsed and filtered to measure the absolute abundance of every unique TCRbeta CDR3 rearrangement. For each sample, productive Simpson clonality was calculated as the square root of Simpson's diversity index over productive rearrangements. In TCRdb, the immuneACCESS table is reduced to in-frame sequences with V and J assigned. These tables do not hold every clone; where another copy was compared, an unresolved V gene accounts for under half, and the others remain unexplained. The V and J calls and the clone size are those of that table, but D and trimming were determined from the DNA. The sample has about 140,000 clones on record, roughly 73% of them singletons. Roughly 9% of the sample is held by the ten biggest clonotypes.

Trimming takes 5 bases off V and 4 bases off J; junction bases not matched to a gene: 5. From the cysteine up to the phenylalanine, the CDR3 has a length of 14 residues. The entry retains the CDR3 DNA only, 42 bases that are in frame from base 1. For CDR1 and CDR2, the germline V gene lists SGHTA and FQGNSA. The rearrangement combines TRBV7-2 with TRBJ1-1; 9 of the junction bases match TRBD1. Sequenced input: peripheral blood. The sequence was collected from a woman aged 45-65 years with active or convalescent COVID-19. The CDR3: CASSGQGPGTEAFF. The DNA reads as follows: TGTGCCAGCAGCGGACAGGGGCCAGGCACTGAAGCTTTCTTT. The entire variable domain, with the stretches around the CDR3 drawn from the reference TRBV7-2 and TRBJ1-1 proteins, is GAGVSQSPSNKVTEKGKDVELRCDPISGHTALYWYRQSLGQGLEFLIYFQGNSAPDKSGLPSDRFSAERTGGSVSTLTIQRTQQEDSAVYLCASSGQGPGTEAFFGQGTRLTVV.